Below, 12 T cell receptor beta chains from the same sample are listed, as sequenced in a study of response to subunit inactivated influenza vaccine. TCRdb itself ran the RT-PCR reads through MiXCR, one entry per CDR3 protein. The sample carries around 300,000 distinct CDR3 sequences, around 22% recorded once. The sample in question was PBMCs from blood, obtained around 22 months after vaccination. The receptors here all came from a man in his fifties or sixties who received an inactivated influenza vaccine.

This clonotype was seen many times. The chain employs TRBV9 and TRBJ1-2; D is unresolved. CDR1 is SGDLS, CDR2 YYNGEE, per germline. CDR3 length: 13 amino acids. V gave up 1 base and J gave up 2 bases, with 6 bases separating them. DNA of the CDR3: TGTGCCAGCAGCGTAACGGGCAACTATGGCTACACCTTC. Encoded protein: CASSVTGNYGYTF.

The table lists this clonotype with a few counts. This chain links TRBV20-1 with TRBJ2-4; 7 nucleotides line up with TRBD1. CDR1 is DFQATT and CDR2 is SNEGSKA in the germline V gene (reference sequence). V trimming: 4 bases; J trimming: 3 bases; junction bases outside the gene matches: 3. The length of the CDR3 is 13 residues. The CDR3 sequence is CSATGQNKNIQYF. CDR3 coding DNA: TGCAGTGCTACGGGACAGAACAAAAACATTCAGTACTTC.

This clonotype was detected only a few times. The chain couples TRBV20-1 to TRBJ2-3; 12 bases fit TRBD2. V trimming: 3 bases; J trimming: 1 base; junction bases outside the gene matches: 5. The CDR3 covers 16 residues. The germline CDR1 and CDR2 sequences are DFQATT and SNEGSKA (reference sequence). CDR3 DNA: TGCAGTGCTAGCCTAGCGGGAGGGAGGGGCACAGATACGCAGTATTTT. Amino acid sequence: CSASLAGGRGTDTQYF.

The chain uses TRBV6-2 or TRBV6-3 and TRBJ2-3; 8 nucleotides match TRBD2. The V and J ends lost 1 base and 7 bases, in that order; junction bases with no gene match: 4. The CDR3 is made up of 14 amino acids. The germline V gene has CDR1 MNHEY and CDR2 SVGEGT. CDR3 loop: CASSYFGGENTQYF. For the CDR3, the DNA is TGTGCCAGCAGTTACTTCGGGGGGGAGAATACGCAGTATTTT.

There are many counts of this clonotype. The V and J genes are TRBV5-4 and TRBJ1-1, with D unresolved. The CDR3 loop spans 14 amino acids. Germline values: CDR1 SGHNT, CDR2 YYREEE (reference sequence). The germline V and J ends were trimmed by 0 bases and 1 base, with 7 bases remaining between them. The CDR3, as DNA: TGTGCCAGCAGCTTGGTTCCAACGAACACTGAAGCTTTCTTT. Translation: CASSLVPTNTEAFF.

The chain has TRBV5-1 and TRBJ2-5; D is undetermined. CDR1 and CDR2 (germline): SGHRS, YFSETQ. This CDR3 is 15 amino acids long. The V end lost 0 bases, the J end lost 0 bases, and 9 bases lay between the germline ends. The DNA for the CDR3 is TGCGCCAGCAGCTTGGGGTCAATATACCAAGAGACCCAGTACTTC. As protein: CASSLGSIYQETQYF. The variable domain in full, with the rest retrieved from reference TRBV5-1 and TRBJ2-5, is KAGVTQTPRYLIKTRGQQVTLSCSPISGHRSVSWYQQTPGQGLQFLFEYFSETQRNKGNFPGRFSGRQFSNSRSEMNVSTLELGDSALYLCASSLGSIYQETQYFGPGTRLLVL.

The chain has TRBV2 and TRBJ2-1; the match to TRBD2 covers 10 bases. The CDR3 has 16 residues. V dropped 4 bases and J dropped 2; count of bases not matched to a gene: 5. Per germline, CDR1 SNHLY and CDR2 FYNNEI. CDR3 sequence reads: CASSVGGLAAYNEQFF. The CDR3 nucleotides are TGTGCCAGCAGTGTTGGAGGACTAGCGGCCTACAATGAGCAGTTCTTC.

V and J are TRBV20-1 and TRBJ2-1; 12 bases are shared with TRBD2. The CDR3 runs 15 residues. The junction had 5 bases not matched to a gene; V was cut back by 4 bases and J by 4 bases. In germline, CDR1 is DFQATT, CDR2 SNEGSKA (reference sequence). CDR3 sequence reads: CSAKRGLAGYNEQFF. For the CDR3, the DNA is TGCAGTGCTAAACGCGGACTAGCGGGGTACAATGAGCAGTTCTTC.

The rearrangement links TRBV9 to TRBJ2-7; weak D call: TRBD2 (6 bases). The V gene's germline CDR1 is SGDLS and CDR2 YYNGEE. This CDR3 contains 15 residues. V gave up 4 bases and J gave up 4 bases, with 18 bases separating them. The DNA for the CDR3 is TGTGCCAGCAGCTTCTCGCCGGGAGATTCGTACGAGCAGTACTTC. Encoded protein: CASSFSPGDSYEQYF. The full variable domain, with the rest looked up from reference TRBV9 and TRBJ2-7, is DSGVTQTPKHLITATGQRVTLRCSPRSGDLSVYWYQQSLDQGLQFLIQYYNGEERAKGNILERFSAQQFPDLHSELNLSSLELGDSALYFCASSFSPGDSYEQYFGPGTRLTVT.

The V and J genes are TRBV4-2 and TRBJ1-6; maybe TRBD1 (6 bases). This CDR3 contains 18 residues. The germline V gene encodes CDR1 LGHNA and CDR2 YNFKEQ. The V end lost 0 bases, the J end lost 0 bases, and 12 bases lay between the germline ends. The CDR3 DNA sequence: TGTGCCAGCAGCCAAGATTTGGGGGCGGGCTCCTATAATTCACCCCTCCACTTT. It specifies CASSQDLGAGSYNSPLHF.

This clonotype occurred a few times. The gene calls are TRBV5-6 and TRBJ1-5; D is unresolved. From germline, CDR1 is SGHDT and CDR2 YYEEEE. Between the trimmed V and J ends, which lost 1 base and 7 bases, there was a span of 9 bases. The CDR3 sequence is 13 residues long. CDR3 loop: CASSLQERQPQHF. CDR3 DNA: TGTGCCAGCAGCTTGCAGGAAAGGCAGCCCCAGCATTTT. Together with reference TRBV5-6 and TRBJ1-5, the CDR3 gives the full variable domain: DAGVTQSPTHLIKTRGQQVTLRCSPKSGHDTVSWYQQALGQGPQFIFQYYEEEERQRGNFPDRFSGHQFPNYSSELNVNALLLGDSALYLCASSLQERQPQHFGDGTRLSIL.

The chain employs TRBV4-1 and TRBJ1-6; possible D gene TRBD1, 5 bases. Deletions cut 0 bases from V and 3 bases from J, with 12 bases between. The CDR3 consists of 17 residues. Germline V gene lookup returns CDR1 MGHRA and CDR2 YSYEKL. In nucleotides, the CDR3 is TGCGCCAGCAGCCAAGAGTCACAGGCTTTCTATAATTCACCCCTCCACTTT. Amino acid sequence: CASSQESQAFYNSPLHF.